The following is a TCR beta chain sequence with its context. Its antigen is unknown. The data derive from a study of T cells in severe cutaneous drug reactions. General study points: One public TCRbeta CDR3 appeared in all seven blister samples, averaging about 15%.

Bulk and single-cell libraries used iRepertoire multiplex PCR with TCR subtype-specific primers. TCRdb reprocessed the multiplex PCR reads and stores each CDR3 protein as one record, lacking DNA. The repertoire table contains about 10,000 distinct CDR3 sequences. Sequenced patients had Stevens-Johnson syndrome or toxic epidermal necrolysis caused by carbamazepine. The receptor comes from a human donor with Stevens-Johnson syndrome, a severe cutaneous drug reaction. The sample consisted of cells from a skin blister.

The CDR3 spells CSARHGQGETQYF. The chain couples TRBV29-1 to TRBJ2-5; TCRdb indicates TRBD1, and absent DNA this call remains unverified. The germline V gene encodes CDR1 SQVTM and CDR2 ANQGSEA. This CDR3 comprises 13 residues.